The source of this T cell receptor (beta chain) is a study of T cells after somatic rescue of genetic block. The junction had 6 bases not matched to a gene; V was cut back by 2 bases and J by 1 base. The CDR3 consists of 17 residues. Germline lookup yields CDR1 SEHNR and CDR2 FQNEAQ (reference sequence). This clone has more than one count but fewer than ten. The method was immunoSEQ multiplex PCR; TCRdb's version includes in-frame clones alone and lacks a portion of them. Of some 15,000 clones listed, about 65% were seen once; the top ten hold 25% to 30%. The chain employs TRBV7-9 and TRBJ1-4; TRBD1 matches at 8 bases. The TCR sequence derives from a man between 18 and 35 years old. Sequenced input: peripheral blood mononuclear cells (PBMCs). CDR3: CASSLKDRVLTNEKLFF. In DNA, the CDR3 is TGTGCCAGCAGCTTAAAGGACAGGGTGTTAACTAATGAAAAACTGTTTTTT.